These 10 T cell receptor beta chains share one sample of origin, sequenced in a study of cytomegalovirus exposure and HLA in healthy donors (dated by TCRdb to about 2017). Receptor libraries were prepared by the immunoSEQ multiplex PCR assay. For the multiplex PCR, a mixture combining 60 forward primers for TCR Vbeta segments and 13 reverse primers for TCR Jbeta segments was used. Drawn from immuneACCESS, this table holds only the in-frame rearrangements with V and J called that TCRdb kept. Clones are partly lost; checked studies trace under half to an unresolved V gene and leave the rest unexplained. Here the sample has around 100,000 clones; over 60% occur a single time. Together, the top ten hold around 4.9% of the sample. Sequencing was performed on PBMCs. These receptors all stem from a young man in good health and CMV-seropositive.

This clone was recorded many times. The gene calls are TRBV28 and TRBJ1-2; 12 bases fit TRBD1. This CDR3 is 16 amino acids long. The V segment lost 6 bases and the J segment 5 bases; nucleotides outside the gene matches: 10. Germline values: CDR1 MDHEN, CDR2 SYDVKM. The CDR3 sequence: CASSPEGQGARYGYTF. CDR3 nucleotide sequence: TGTGCCAGCAGCCCGGAGGGACAGGGGGCTCGGTATGGCTACACCTTC.

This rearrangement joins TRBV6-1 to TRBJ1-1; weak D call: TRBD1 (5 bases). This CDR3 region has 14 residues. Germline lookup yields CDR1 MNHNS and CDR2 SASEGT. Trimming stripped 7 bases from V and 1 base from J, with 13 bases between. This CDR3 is CASTMTVRNTEAFF. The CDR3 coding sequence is TGTGCCAGCACCATGACAGTGAGGAACACTGAAGCTTTCTTT.

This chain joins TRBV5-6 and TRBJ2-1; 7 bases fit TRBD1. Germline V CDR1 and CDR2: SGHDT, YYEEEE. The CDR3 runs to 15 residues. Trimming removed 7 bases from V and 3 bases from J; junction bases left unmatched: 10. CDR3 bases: TGTGCCAGCTGCTCGGAGTACAGGGGCTACAATGAGCAGTTCTTC. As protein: CASCSEYRGYNEQFF.

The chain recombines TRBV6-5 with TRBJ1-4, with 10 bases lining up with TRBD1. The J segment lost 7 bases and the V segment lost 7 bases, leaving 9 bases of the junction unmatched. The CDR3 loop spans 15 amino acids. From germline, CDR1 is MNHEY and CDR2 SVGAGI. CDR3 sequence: CASTGTGVGAEKLFF. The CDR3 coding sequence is TGTGCCAGCACTGGGACAGGGGTGGGGGCTGAAAAACTGTTTTTT.

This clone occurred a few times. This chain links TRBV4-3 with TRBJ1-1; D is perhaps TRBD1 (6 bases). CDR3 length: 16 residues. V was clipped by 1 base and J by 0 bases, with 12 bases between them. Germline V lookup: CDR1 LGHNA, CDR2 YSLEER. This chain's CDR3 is CASSQGTAVMNTEAFF. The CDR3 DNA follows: TGCGCCAGCAGCCAAGGGACAGCAGTAATGAACACTGAAGCTTTCTTT.

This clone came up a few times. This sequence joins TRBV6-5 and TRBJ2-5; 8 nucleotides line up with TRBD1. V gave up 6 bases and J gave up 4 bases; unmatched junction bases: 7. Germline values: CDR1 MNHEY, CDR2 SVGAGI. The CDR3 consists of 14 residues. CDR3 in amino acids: CASSLGQGAETQYF. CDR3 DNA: TGTGCCAGCAGCCTCGGACAGGGAGCAGAGACCCAGTACTTC.

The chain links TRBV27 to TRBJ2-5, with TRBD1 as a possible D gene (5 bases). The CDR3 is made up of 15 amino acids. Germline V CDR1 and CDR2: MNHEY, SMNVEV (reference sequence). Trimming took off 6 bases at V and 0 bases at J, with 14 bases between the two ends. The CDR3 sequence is CASSLGPKYQETQYF. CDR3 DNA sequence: TGTGCCAGCAGCCTGGGGCCTAAGTACCAAGAGACCCAGTACTTC.

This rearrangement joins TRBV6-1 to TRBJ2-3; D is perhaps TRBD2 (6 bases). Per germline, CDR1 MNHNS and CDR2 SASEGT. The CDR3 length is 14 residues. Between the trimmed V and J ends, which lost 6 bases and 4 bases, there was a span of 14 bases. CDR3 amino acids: CASRGDWGADTQYF. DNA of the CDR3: TGTGCCAGCAGAGGGGACTGGGGGGCAGATACGCAGTATTTT.

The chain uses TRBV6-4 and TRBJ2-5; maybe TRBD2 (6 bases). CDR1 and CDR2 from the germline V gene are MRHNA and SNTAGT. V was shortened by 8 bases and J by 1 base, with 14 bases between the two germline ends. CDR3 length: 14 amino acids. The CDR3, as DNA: TGTGCCAGCGGCCGGCGGCGGGGCCAAGAGACCCAGTACTTC. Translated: CASGRRRGQETQYF.

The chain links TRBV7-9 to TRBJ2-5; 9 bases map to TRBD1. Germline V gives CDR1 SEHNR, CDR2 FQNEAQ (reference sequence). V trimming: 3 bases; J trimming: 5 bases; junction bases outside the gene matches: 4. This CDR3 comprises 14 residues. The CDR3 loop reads CASSFGTGTETQYF. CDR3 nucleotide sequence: TGTGCCAGCAGCTTCGGGACAGGGACGGAGACCCAGTACTTC.